This entry lists 3 T cell receptor beta chains sequenced from one sample in a study of Ad26.COV2.S vaccination and SARS-CoV-2 variants. As for treatment: around 19 received Ad26.COV2.S at low or high dose, single or two shots; roughly five received placebo; per-sample allocation not given. Day 63 following the first vaccine or placebo injection was when the samples were taken. The assay was immunoSEQ multiplex PCR, and TCRdb's table has in-frame clones only and misses some. The sample records about 480,000 clones, around nine tenths being singletons. The sample here was peripheral blood, taken in a trial of Ad26.COV2.S vaccine versus placebo. The receptor set was obtained from a person aged 18 to 65 who received the Ad26.COV2.S COVID-19 vaccine or a placebo.

The V call is TRBV28, the J call TRBJ2-7; 7 bases match TRBD1. Germline CDR1 reads MDHEN; CDR2 reads SYDVKM. The CDR3 covers 15 residues. After removal of 4 bases from V and 3 bases from J, the junction contained 9 bases not matched to a gene. CDR3 residues: CASSSPGTAYYEQYF. CDR3 nucleotide sequence: TGTGCCAGCAGTTCCCCCGGGACAGCTTACTACGAGCAGTACTTC.

The J gene is TRBJ2-5, the V gene TRBV5-6; D remains ambiguous. In germline, CDR1 is SGHDT, CDR2 YYEEEE. Between the trimmed V and J ends, which lost 3 bases and 0 bases, there was a span of 12 bases. The CDR3 covers 15 residues. The CDR3 spells CASSSQGPYQETQYF. In nucleotides, the CDR3 is TGTGCCAGCAGCTCACAAGGGCCCTACCAAGAGACCCAGTACTTC.

Here the CDR3 DNA reads TGCAGCGCCAACCCCGGGACTAGATCCTACAATGAGCAGTTCTTC. This encodes CSANPGTRSYNEQFF. The V and J genes are TRBV29-1 and TRBJ2-1; 8 bases are shared with TRBD2. The V gene's germline CDR1 is SQVTM and CDR2 ANQGSEA. This CDR3 spans 15 amino acids. Trimming cost V 7 bases and J 1 base; bases outside gene matches: 9.